This is a list of T cell receptor beta chains from one sample in a study of blood T cells in healthy people across ages. TCRdb fed the 5' RACE reads into MiXCR, producing one record per CDR3 protein. The sample has fewer than 950,000 distinct CDR3 sequences, roughly 34% seen once. Material: blood. These TCRs come from a man aged 18 to 29 in good health. Each CDR3 is given with its conserved first and last residue. Fields, in order: J gene, V gene, D gene, clone size, CDR3 DNA, CDR3 protein. The D gene is left open where the match is weak. Size is omitted from some rows. Given values are once, few, many or a class for expanded clones.

TRBJ2-7,TRBV20-1,.,.,TGCAGTGCCCTCCGGGAAGAGCAGTACTTC,CSALREEQYF
TRBJ2-5,TRBV29-1,.,many,TGCAGCACTCGCCGAGAGACCCAGTACTTC,CSTRRETQYF
TRBJ1-5,TRBV5-5,TRBD1,.,TGTGCCAGCAGCTTACGAACAGGGGGGGAACAGCCCCAGCATTTT,CASSLRTGGEQPQHF
TRBJ1-4,TRBV27,TRBD1,.,TGTGCCAGCAGTTCCACCGGGACAGGGGATGAAAAACTGTTTTTT,CASSSTGTGDEKLFF
TRBJ2-1,TRBV20-1,TRBD2,.,TGCAGTGCCGATTCCGTAGCGGGGGGAAAGGACAATGAGCAGTTCTTC,CSADSVAGGKDNEQFF
TRBJ2-6,TRBV7-2,.,.,TGTGCCAGCAGCTTAGCATCTTCAGGGGCTGGCTCTGGGGCCAACGTCCTGACTTTC,CASSLASSGAGSGANVLTF
TRBJ2-3,TRBV18,TRBD2,few,TGTGCCAGCCTCACGGGACTAGCGGGGACGACAGATACGCAGTATTTT,CASLTGLAGTTDTQYF
TRBJ1-3,TRBV5-1,.,few,TGCGCCAGCAGCCGGTACCGAGGAAACACCATATATTTT,CASSRYRGNTIYF
TRBJ2-1,TRBV5-6,TRBD2,many,TGTGCCAGCAGCGGTCTAGCGGGGGACGGCGCCTACAATGAGCAGTTCTTC,CASSGLAGDGAYNEQFF
TRBJ2-7,TRBV12-3/TRBV12-4,.,few,TGTGCCAGCAGTTTGGTACTAGACTCCTGCGACTGCGAGCAGTACTTC,CASSLVLDSCDCEQYF
TRBJ2-1,TRBV4-1,.,many,TGCGCCAGCAGCCAAGGGCGCAGGGCTTACAATGAGCAGTTCTTC,CASSQGRRAYNEQFF
TRBJ2-7,TRBV6-6,.,.,TGTGCCAGCAGTTACGTCAGCCGGGGGTCCTACAATGAGCAGTACTTC,CASSYVSRGSYNEQYF
TRBJ2-6,TRBV29-1,.,.,TGCAGCGTTGCAGACTCTGGGGCCAACGTCCTGACTTTC,CSVADSGANVLTF
TRBJ2-7,TRBV29-1,TRBD1,many,TGCAGCGTTGAAGAAGAGGGACAGGGGTGGCTCTCCTACGAGCAGTACTTC,CSVEEEGQGWLSYEQYF
TRBJ1-2,TRBV20-1,.,few,TGCAGTGCTAGAGTCCTACAATACAGGGTTTCGAACTATGGCTACACCTTC,CSARVLQYRVSNYGYTF
TRBJ2-5,TRBV7-3,.,.,TGTGCCAGCAGCCCCTCCCACCAAGAGACCCAGTACTTC,CASSPSHQETQYF
TRBJ2-7,TRBV4-3,.,.,TGCGCCAGCAGCCAAGATCTAGGAAACAATGAGCAGTACTTC,CASSQDLGNNEQYF
TRBJ1-2,TRBV20-1,TRBD1,many,TGCAGTGCTGAGGACAGGGCCCTTCTCTATGGCTACACCTTC,CSAEDRALLYGYTF
TRBJ1-1,TRBV6-2/TRBV6-3,.,.,TGTGCCAGCAAGGGGAGGAAGGTCACTGAAGCTTTCTTT,CASKGRKVTEAFF
TRBJ1-2,TRBV3-1,TRBD1,many,TGTGCCAGCAGCCAGGACAGGGAGAGCTACACCTTC,CASSQDRESYTF